This passage covers 14 T cell receptor beta chains from one sample sequenced in a study of OX40 agonist ivuxolimab in advanced cancers. Libraries were prepared through the immunoSEQ multiplex PCR assay. TCRdb holds this immuneACCESS table with in-frame rearrangements only. Some clones are missing; in checked studies, unresolved V genes explain under half, and the rest has no known cause. This sample is represented by 60,000 to 70,000 clones; 86% of them were singletons. The ten largest clones add up to about 0.6% of the sample. The material sequenced was CD4+ or CD8+ T cells sorted from blood, taken in a trial of the OX40 agonist ivuxolimab. These receptors came from an adult with an advanced solid tumor such as melanoma, head and neck, liver or kidney cancer.

The chain has TRBV5-1 and TRBJ2-1; tentatively, D is TRBD1 (5 bases). Looked up from germline, CDR1 is SGHRS and CDR2 is YFSETQ. The CDR3 extends over 13 amino acids. V dropped 4 bases and J dropped 5 bases, with 10 bases sitting between them. The CDR3 sequence is CASSLDNHNEQFF. The CDR3 coding sequence is TGCGCCAGCAGCCTGGACAATCACAATGAGCAGTTCTTC.

This chain links TRBV19 with TRBJ2-7; the match to TRBD1 covers 7 bases. This CDR3 region has 15 residues. V shed 6 bases and J 2 bases; nucleotides not matched to a gene: 10. The germline gives CDR1 LNHDA, CDR2 SQIVND (reference sequence). The CDR3 spells CASSVFKTGPYEQYF. The CDR3, as DNA: TGTGCCAGTAGCGTATTCAAGACAGGGCCCTACGAGCAGTACTTC.

Concerning this clone itself: Sequence at one end of the junction differs from germline and may be a read error. V gene TRBV7-3 combines with J gene TRBJ2-3, with D tentatively TRBD1 or TRBD2 (5 bases each). The CDR3 length is 15 residues. CDR1 SGHTA and CDR2 FQGTGA come from the germline V gene. The CDR3 protein is CASNLSSGDPNTQYF. The CDR3 DNA follows: TGTGCCAGCAACTTATCTTCCGGGGACCCTAATACGCAGTATTTT.

This chain connects TRBV4-2 to TRBJ1-1; D unresolved. Trimming stripped 4 bases from V and 11 bases from J, with 17 bases between. The CDR3 is 13 amino acids. Germline CDR1 reads LGHNA; CDR2 reads YNFKEQ. In nucleotides, the CDR3 is TGTGCCAGCAGCCCTTCCGGGAGTGAACGGGCTTTCTTT. Translating gives CASSPSGSERAFF.

This clone was recorded once. The rearrangement joins TRBV30 to TRBJ2-5, with 8 bases matching TRBD2. CDR3 size: 15 residues. V shed 0 bases and J 7 bases; nucleotides not matched to a gene: 10. Per the germline V gene, CDR1 is GTSNPN and CDR2 is SVGIG (reference sequence). Here the CDR3 reads CAWSVRAAGAVTQYF. The CDR3 region has the DNA TGTGCCTGGAGTGTACGGGCAGCGGGAGCTGTGACCCAGTACTTC.

CDR3 region: CASTLFGTGGNTEAFF. The CDR3, as DNA: TGTGCCAGTACCCTGTTCGGGACAGGGGGCAACACTGAAGCTTTCTTT. The chain employs TRBV19 and TRBJ1-1, with TRBD1 identical over 12 bases. The CDR3 is made up of 16 amino acids. CDR1 LNHDA and CDR2 SQIVND come from the germline V gene (reference sequence). V was clipped by 7 bases and J by 2 bases; unmatched bases: 8.

This chain uses TRBV7-9 with TRBJ1-5; D is perhaps TRBD1 (6 bases). V was pared by 5 bases and J by 11 bases, with 25 bases between. This CDR3 is 16 amino acids long. Germline CDR1 is SEHNR and CDR2 is FQNEAQ (reference sequence). This CDR3 is CASSPRDTPVELTQHF. CDR3 nucleotides: TGTGCCAGCAGCCCACGGGACACACCAGTAGAGTTGACCCAGCATTTT. Variable domain in full (rest from reference TRBV7-9 and TRBJ1-5): DTGVSQNPRHKITKRGQNVTFRCDPISEHNRLYWYRQTLGQGPEFLTYFQNEAQLEKSRLLSDRFSAERPKGSFSTLEIQRTEQGDSAMYLCASSPRDTPVELTQHFGDGTRLSIL.

This sequence joins TRBV9 and TRBJ2-3; D remains unclear. V was clipped by 4 bases and J by 4 bases, with 16 bases between them. The CDR3 covers 15 residues. Germline V gene data show CDR1 as SGDLS and CDR2 as YYNGEE. CDR3 in amino acids: CASSPYSGDADTQYF. The DNA of the CDR3 is TGTGCCAGCAGCCCCTATTCTGGGGATGCAGATACGCAGTATTTT.

The CDR3 sequence: CASTPDPNSYNEQFF. CDR3 nucleotide sequence: TGTGCCAGTACCCCGGACCCAAACTCCTACAATGAGCAGTTCTTC. J is TRBJ2-1 and V is TRBV19; the D is unclear. From germline, CDR1 is LNHDA and CDR2 SQIVND (reference sequence). The CDR3 has 15 residues. The V gene lost 7 bases and the J gene lost 0 bases, with 13 bases spanning the gap.

The chain has TRBV28 and TRBJ1-5, with D tentatively TRBD1 (5 bases). There are 14 residues in the CDR3. V was cut by 3 bases and J by 3 bases, with 9 bases left in between. From germline, CDR1 is MDHEN and CDR2 SYDVKM. The CDR3 sequence: CASSFFRDNQPQHF. The DNA for the CDR3 is TGTGCCAGCAGTTTTTTCAGGGACAATCAGCCCCAGCATTTT.

The V call is TRBV4-1, the J call TRBJ1-5; no definite D call. Germline V gene sequence: CDR1 MGHRA, CDR2 YSYEKL. The V end was cut by 1 base, the J end by 8 bases, with 9 bases between. CDR3 length: 13 amino acids. CDR3: CASSQGPREPQHF. In nucleotides, the CDR3 is TGCGCCAGCAGCCAAGGACCTAGGGAGCCCCAGCATTTT.

This rearrangement joins TRBV19 to TRBJ1-5; 8 bases are shared with TRBD1. J was trimmed by 5 bases and V by 1 base; bases with no gene match: 4. The V gene's germline CDR1 is LNHDA and CDR2 SQIVND (reference sequence). The CDR3 is 15 residues long. CDR3 in amino acids: CASSIGTGYYQPQHF. CDR3 coding DNA: TGTGCCAGTAGTATAGGGACAGGGTATTATCAGCCCCAGCATTTT.

The chain links TRBV7-2 to TRBJ2-2; 8 bases match TRBD2. J lost 2 bases, V lost 1 base, and 3 bases had no gene match. This CDR3 contains 16 residues. Per the germline V gene, CDR1 is SGHTA and CDR2 is FQGNSA. CDR3: CASSLGSGINTGELFF. The CDR3 DNA follows: TGTGCCAGCAGCTTAGGTAGCGGGATAAACACCGGGGAGCTGTTTTTT.

This clone was found once. This chain joins TRBV6-5 and TRBJ1-1; the D is unclear. The CDR3 totals 15 residues. CDR1 and CDR2 from the germline V gene are MNHEY and SVGAGI. The V and J ends lost 2 bases and 2 bases respectively, with 12 bases between them. In DNA form, the CDR3 reads TGTGCCAGCAGTTACGGCGGCAAGATAAACACTGAAGCTTTCTTT. Residues: CASSYGGKINTEAFF.